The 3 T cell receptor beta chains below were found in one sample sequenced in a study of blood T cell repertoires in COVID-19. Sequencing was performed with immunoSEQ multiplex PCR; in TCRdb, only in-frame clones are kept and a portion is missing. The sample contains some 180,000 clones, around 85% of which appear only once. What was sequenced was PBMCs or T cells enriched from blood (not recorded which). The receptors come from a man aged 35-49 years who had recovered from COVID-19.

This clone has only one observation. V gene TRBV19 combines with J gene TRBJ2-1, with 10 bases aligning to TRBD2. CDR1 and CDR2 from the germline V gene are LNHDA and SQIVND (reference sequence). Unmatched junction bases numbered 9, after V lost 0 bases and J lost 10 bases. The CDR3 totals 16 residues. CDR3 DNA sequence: TGTGCCAGTAGTATAGATCCAGCGGGAGGGCCTAGGGAGCAGTTCTTC. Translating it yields CASSIDPAGGPREQFF.

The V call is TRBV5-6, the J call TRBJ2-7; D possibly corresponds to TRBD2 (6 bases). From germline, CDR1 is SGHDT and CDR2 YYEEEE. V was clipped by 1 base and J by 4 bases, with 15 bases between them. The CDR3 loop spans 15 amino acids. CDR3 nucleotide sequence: TGTGCCAGCAGCTTGTCTCGGGGGAGAGGATACGAGCAGTACTTC. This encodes CASSLSRGRGYEQYF.

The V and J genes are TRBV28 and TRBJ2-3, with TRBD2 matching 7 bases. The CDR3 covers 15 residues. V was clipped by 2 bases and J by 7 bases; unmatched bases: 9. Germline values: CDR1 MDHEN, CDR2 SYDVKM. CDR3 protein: CASSLASGLLHTQYF. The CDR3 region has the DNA TGTGCCAGCAGTTTAGCTAGCGGCCTCCTCCATACGCAGTATTTT.